Shown below are 7 T cell receptor beta chains from a single sample sequenced in a study of long-term antiretroviral therapy in people with HIV. With survey level as its setting, the immunoSEQ assay was v3.0. Sequencing was performed with immunoSEQ multiplex PCR; in TCRdb, only in-frame clones are kept and a portion is missing. This sample yields 20,000 to 25,000 clones, of which 76% are seen a single time; about 11% belongs to the top ten. The material was unsorted PBMCs, obtained 1.1 years before starting antiretroviral therapy. These receptors all come from a woman aged 35 to 49 with HIV.

The genes are TRBV5-6 and TRBJ2-4; D gene unclear. The germline V gene encodes CDR1 SGHDT and CDR2 YYEEEE. Between the trimmed V and J ends, which lost 0 bases and 0 bases, there was a span of 10 bases. The CDR3 is 16 amino acids. Written as DNA, the CDR3 is TGTGCCAGCAGCTTGGGACCTCCCTTAGCCAAAAACATTCAGTACTTC. Encoded protein: CASSLGPPLAKNIQYF.

V usage is TRBV4-2 and J usage is TRBJ1-1; the match to TRBD1 covers 9 bases. The CDR3 runs 15 residues. V lost 2 bases to trimming and J lost 4 bases; unmatched junction nucleotides: 5. Germline CDR1 LGHNA, CDR2 YNFKEQ. CDR3 region: CASSQPDRGGTEAFF. CDR3 in DNA: TGTGCCAGCAGCCAACCGGACAGGGGTGGCACTGAAGCTTTCTTT.

This clone appeared once. This chain joins TRBV6-4 and TRBJ1-2; the D gene is possibly TRBD1 (5 bases). CDR3 length: 14 residues. Per germline, CDR1 MRHNA and CDR2 SNTAGT. The V and J ends lost 6 bases and 5 bases respectively, with 16 bases between them. The DNA of the CDR3 is TGTGCCAGCAGCAACGGGGGGTACGGGTATGGCTACACCTTC. Translation gives CASSNGGYGYGYTF.

The V call is TRBV19, the J call TRBJ1-2, with D perhaps matching TRBD1 (5 bases). The V end lost 1 base, the J end lost 8 bases, and 17 bases lay between the germline ends. The CDR3 consists of 15 residues. The germline V gene encodes CDR1 LNHDA and CDR2 SQIVND (reference sequence). The CDR3 coding sequence is TGTGCCAGTAGTATAGGTCCCGGGGGATGGAACGGCTACACCTTC. Its protein product is CASSIGPGGWNGYTF.

This clone was seen once. The chain uses TRBV19 and TRBJ1-5; D is ambiguous. Germline V gene sequence: CDR1 LNHDA, CDR2 SQIVND (reference sequence). Trimming left V 3 bases short and J 0 bases short, with 15 bases between. The CDR3 extends over 17 amino acids. The CDR3 coding sequence is TGTGCCAGTAGTATTCGGTGGAACATTGATAGCAATCAGCCCCAGCATTTT. This sequence encodes CASSIRWNIDSNQPQHF.

The CDR3 DNA follows: TGTGCCAGTAGTACGCACACCAGAACAGGGCAAGAGACCCAGTACTTC. This sequence encodes CASSTHTRTGQETQYF. The chain uses TRBV19 and TRBJ2-5; perhaps TRBD1 as D (6 bases). Trimming removed 4 bases from V and 2 bases from J, with 17 bases in between. This CDR3 region has 16 residues. CDR1 LNHDA and CDR2 SQIVND come from the germline V gene (reference sequence).

This clone was observed a handful of times. The chain recombines TRBV7-6 with TRBJ2-1; TRBD2 aligns across 10 bases. The CDR3 runs to 17 residues. J lost 6 bases, V lost 1 base, and 9 bases had no gene match. Germline V gene data show CDR1 as SGHVS and CDR2 as FNYEAQ. CDR3 sequence: CASSLVTIAGGGNEQFF. CDR3 DNA: TGTGCCAGCAGCTTAGTTACCATAGCGGGGGGAGGCAATGAGCAGTTCTTC.